The 2 T cell receptor beta chains listed next were all sequenced from one sample in a study of early T cells in non-severe SARS-CoV-2 infection. TCRdb re-called the 5' RACE reads through MiXCR, storing one row per CDR3 protein. This table has approximately 26,000 distinct CDR3 sequences, roughly 5.4% appearing once. The sequenced sample was whole blood. The receptors were sampled from an adult who was a healthcare worker with PCR-confirmed SARS-CoV-2 infection or an uninfected control (not recorded which).

In its sample, this clonotype was seen a few times. This rearrangement joins TRBV7-9 to TRBJ1-5; D may be TRBD1 (5 bases). This CDR3 has 13 residues. V gave up 2 bases and J gave up 5 bases, with 7 bases separating them. From germline, CDR1 is SEHNR and CDR2 FQNEAQ (reference sequence). As DNA, the CDR3 is TGTGCCAGCAGCTTACAGGGAGATCAGCCCCAGCATTTT. It codes for CASSLQGDQPQHF.

V gene TRBV7-9 combines with J gene TRBJ2-7; D uncertain. V was pared by 3 bases and J by 3 bases, with 12 bases between. The CDR3 totals 14 residues. Per germline, CDR1 SEHNR and CDR2 FQNEAQ (reference sequence). CDR3 amino acids: CASSFNTDNYEQYF. CDR3 in DNA: TGTGCCAGCAGCTTTAACACCGATAACTACGAGCAGTACTTC.